The 21 T cell receptor beta chains given below trace back to one sample, sequenced in a study of vaccination and CD4 T cells after COVID-19 (dated by TCRdb to between 2022 and 2023). Libraries were built with PCR. The sequencing machine was an Illumina iSeq 100. DNA from cultured CD4+ T cells underwent TCR sequencing with the Oncomine TCR Beta short-read assay at the Johns Hopkins FTIC core. The raw public reads went through TCRdb reprocessing: fastp at Q25, MiXCR clone calling, in-frame beta chains kept. Rows are combined by CDR3 protein, so each entry shows the most common genes and DNA. Recorded for this sample are almost 20,000 distinct CDR3 sequences; 60% of them occurred a single time. The ten largest clones add up to around 9.3% of the sample. Their antigens are not known. Reading the label with the study, this specimen's treatment or condition is: roughly 10-day PBMC culture with coronavirus spike peptide pools or control peptides (ViraFEST assay).

Sample: CD4+ T cells from blood, cultured in vitro, taken after SARS-CoV-2 vaccination. The receptors here all came from a human donor who had recovered from COVID-19.

The chain has TRBV20-1 and TRBJ1-1; 7 bases are a match to TRBD1. Germline lookup yields CDR1 DFQATT and CDR2 SNEGSKA (reference sequence). The CDR3 is 12 residues long. V was pared by 7 bases and J by 6 bases, with 8 bases of the junction left unmatched. The CDR3 DNA is TGCAGTGTAAGGAGGGGGCCACCTGAAGCTTTCTTT. Amino acid sequence: CSVRRGPPEAFF.

V usage is TRBV19 and J usage is TRBJ2-3; D unclear. V shed 6 bases and J shed 6 bases, with 7 bases lying between them. Germline values: CDR1 LNHDA, CDR2 SQIVND (reference sequence). The CDR3 has 11 amino acids. The CDR3 nucleotides read TGTGCCAGTAGCGACTTGGATACGCAGTATTTT. This codes for CASSDLDTQYF.

V and J are TRBV19 and TRBJ1-2; 8 bases match TRBD1. Germline V gene sequence: CDR1 LNHDA, CDR2 SQIVND (reference sequence). The CDR3 extends over 16 amino acids. With V trimmed by 5 bases and J by 5 bases, 13 bases remained unmatched. The CDR3 DNA follows: TGTGCCAGTAGTGACCCCGGACAGGGACAAACGTATGGCTACACCTTC. Translation gives CASSDPGQGQTYGYTF.

This clonotype was seen a handful of times. The V and J genes are TRBV19 and TRBJ1-5; D might be TRBD1 (6 bases). CDR1 and CDR2 (germline): LNHDA, SQIVND (reference sequence). This CDR3 region has 16 residues. Trimming removed 7 bases at V and 0 bases at J, with 16 bases between. The CDR3 coding sequence is TGTGCCAGTACCCAACCGGGACAAGCTAGCAATCAGCCCCAGCATTTT. Translating it yields CASTQPGQASNQPQHF.

This chain links TRBV28 with TRBJ1-2; 8 bases are shared with TRBD1. The CDR3 is made up of 13 amino acids. J was trimmed by 6 bases and V by 5 bases; bases with no gene match: 5. The germline V gene encodes CDR1 MDHEN and CDR2 SYDVKM. CDR3: CASSRQGRNGYTF. CDR3 DNA sequence: TGTGCCAGCAGTCGACAGGGGAGGAATGGCTACACCTTC.

The chain uses TRBV20-1 and TRBJ2-7; D is possibly TRBD2 (6 bases). V was shortened by 2 bases and J by 2 bases, with 16 bases between the two germline ends. The CDR3 length is 15 residues. Germline CDR1 is DFQATT and CDR2 is SNEGSKA (reference sequence). The CDR3 DNA reads as TGCAGTGCTAGATCGTACGGGACTCGTCCCTACGAGCAGTACTTC. Protein: CSARSYGTRPYEQYF.

This clonotype was seen just once. The conserved closing phenylalanine or tryptophan is absent in this CDR3, likely reflecting a read error. V is TRBV10-3 and J is TRBJ1-6; D possibly corresponds to TRBD1 (5 bases). V was clipped by 8 bases and J by 10 bases, with 12 bases between them. This CDR3 spans 12 amino acids. CDR1 ENHRY and CDR2 SYGVKD come from the germline V gene. The CDR3: CAIRGGDSPLHC. The CDR3 region has the DNA TGTGCCATCCGGGGAGGGGACTCACCCCTCCACTGT.

J is TRBJ1-1 and V is TRBV19; 7 nucleotides match TRBD1. J lost 1 base, V lost 5 bases, and 4 bases had no gene match. CDR1 LNHDA and CDR2 SQIVND come from the germline V gene (reference sequence). The CDR3 spans 14 residues. The CDR3 reads CASSARGTNTEAFF. The CDR3 DNA follows: TGTGCCAGTAGTGCCAGGGGGACGAACACTGAAGCTTTCTTT. Full variable domain (remainder filled in from reference TRBV19 and TRBJ1-1): DGGITQSPKYLFRKEGQNVTLSCEQNLNHDAMYWYRQDPGQGLRLIYYSQIVNDFQKGDIAEGYSVSREKKESFPLTVTSAQKNPTAFYLCASSARGTNTEAFFGQGTRLTVV.

The chain carries TRBV20-1 and TRBJ2-2; 15 nucleotides align to TRBD2. The CDR3 sequence is 19 residues long. J gave up 6 bases and V 0 bases, and 11 bases lay outside the gene matches. Germline lookup yields CDR1 DFQATT and CDR2 SNEGSKA (reference sequence). CDR3 amino acids: CSARDKRTSGRAVSGELFF. CDR3 in DNA: TGCAGTGCTAGAGATAAGCGGACTAGCGGGAGGGCGGTGTCCGGGGAGCTGTTTTTT.

The CDR3 DNA sequence: TGTGCCAGCAGTCCCGGCTGGGGGGCTGCCCCTTATGGCTACACCTTC. Its protein product is CASSPGWGAAPYGYTF. The J gene is TRBJ1-2, the V gene TRBV12-3 or TRBV12-4; D is perhaps TRBD1 (6 bases). V lost 5 bases and J lost 5, with 21 bases in between. The CDR3 loop spans 16 amino acids.

The chain has TRBV19 and TRBJ1-1; 7 bases are a match to TRBD1. Germline CDR1 LNHDA, CDR2 SQIVND (reference sequence). The CDR3 runs 13 residues. Losses at the gene ends were 11 bases for V and 3 bases for J; bases not matched to a gene: 9. The CDR3 sequence is CAGSRGLDTEAFF. The CDR3 bases are TGTGCCGGATCCAGGGGGTTGGACACTGAAGCTTTCTTT.

The CDR3 DNA sequence: TGCAGTGCTAGAGGGTTCGGGGGGGCTGGCACAGATACGCAGTATTTT. Its translation: CSARGFGGAGTDTQYF. This chain connects TRBV20-1 to TRBJ2-3; 8 bases are shared with TRBD2. The J segment lost 1 base and the V segment lost 1 base, leaving 7 bases of the junction unmatched. Germline V CDR1 and CDR2: DFQATT, SNEGSKA (reference sequence). This CDR3 has 16 residues.

The CDR3 protein is CASSSIETGGTGYTF. In DNA form, the CDR3 reads TGTGCCAGCAGCTCCATCGAGACAGGGGGGACTGGCTACACCTTC. This sequence joins TRBV5-4 and TRBJ1-2, with TRBD1 identical over 9 bases. The CDR3 contains 15 residues. Germline V gene sequence: CDR1 SGHNT, CDR2 YYREEE (reference sequence). With V trimmed by 3 bases and J by 7 bases, 10 bases remained unmatched.

The chain recombines TRBV6-1 with TRBJ2-1; D might be TRBD1 (5 bases). This CDR3 spans 15 amino acids. With 4 bases removed from V and 1 base from J, the gap between germline ends came to 11 bases. Germline lookup yields CDR1 MNHNS and CDR2 SASEGT. DNA for the CDR3: TGTGCCAGCAGTGCAACAGGACATTCCTACAATGAGCAGTTCTTC. This encodes CASSATGHSYNEQFF.

With regard to this clonotype: In this CDR3 the conserved last residue, phenylalanine or tryptophan, is missing, so a read error is likely. J is TRBJ2-1 and V is TRBV11-3; D is perhaps TRBD1 (5 bases). V shed 6 bases and J shed 1 base, with 10 bases lying between them. CDR3 length equals 14 residues. CDR1 and CDR2 (germline): SGHNT, YENEEA. The CDR3: CASRQQESYNEQFL. The CDR3 DNA reads TGTGCCAGCAGGCAACAGGAGTCCTACAATGAGCAGTTCCTC.

The V gene is TRBV4-2, the J gene TRBJ2-5; no clear D. Germline V gives CDR1 LGHNA, CDR2 YNFKEQ. The CDR3 extends over 14 amino acids. V was shortened by 1 base and J by 5 bases, with 11 bases between the two germline ends. The chain's CDR3 is CASSQVTLVETQYF. The CDR3 region has the DNA TGTGCCAGCAGCCAAGTCACGCTGGTGGAGACCCAGTACTTC.

This clonotype was detected a few times. The chain couples TRBV10-1 to TRBJ1-5; 9 positions match TRBD1. Trimming at V came to 6 bases and at J to 2 bases, leaving 17 bases not matched to a gene. This CDR3 comprises 19 residues. CDR1 is WNHNN and CDR2 is SYGVQD in the germline V gene (reference sequence). CDR3 coding DNA: TGCGCCAGCAGGTCTCCCACAGGGGGCGCGGATTCGTGCAATCAGCCCCAGCATTTT. It encodes CASRSPTGGADSCNQPQHF.

The chain couples TRBV10-1 to TRBJ1-3, with D possibly matching TRBD1 (5 bases). V lost 4 bases, J lost 7 bases, and 11 bases lay in between. There are 13 residues in the CDR3. Germline CDR1 WNHNN, CDR2 SYGVQD (reference sequence). The CDR3 sequence is CASSGVSGNTIYF. In DNA form, the CDR3 reads TGCGCCAGCAGTGGGGTCTCAGGGAACACCATATATTTT.

The gene calls are TRBV19 and TRBJ1-5, with TRBD1 as a possible D gene (6 bases). Germline CDR1 is LNHDA and CDR2 is SQIVND (reference sequence). There are 12 residues in the CDR3. V dropped 8 bases and J dropped 4 bases, with 9 bases sitting between them. CDR3 coding DNA: TGTGCCAGTCACAGGGAGAATCAGCCCCAGCATTTT. It is translated as CASHRENQPQHF.

The rearrangement uses TRBV7-9 and TRBJ1-1; D may be TRBD1 (6 bases). The CDR3 extends over 18 amino acids. Germline CDR1 and CDR2: SEHNR and FQNEAQ (reference sequence). Trimming left V 1 base short and J 1 base short, with 19 bases between. In nucleotides, the CDR3 is TGTGCCAGCAGCTTAGGGTCCGGGACAAGGTATGCGAACACTGAAGCTTTCTTT. Its protein product is CASSLGSGTRYANTEAFF.

This chain uses TRBV7-2 with TRBJ2-7; 9 positions match TRBD1. CDR1 and CDR2 (germline): SGHTA, FQGNSA. This CDR3 region has 14 residues. J lost 5 bases, V lost 3 bases, and 5 bases had no gene match. In nucleotides, the CDR3 is TGTGCCAGCAGCTTCACCCGGGACAGGGACGAGCAGTACTTC. This translates into CASSFTRDRDEQYF.